This T cell receptor beta chain emerged from a study of cytomegalovirus exposure and HLA in healthy donors. CDR1 and CDR2 from the germline V gene are MDHEN and SYDVKM. With 3 bases removed from V and 0 bases from J, the gap between germline ends came to 18 bases. CDR3 size: 17 residues. Primers: 60 Vbeta forward and 13 Jbeta reverse. In the original workflow: Counted up in a later analysis, unique TCR beta chains came to about 80 million, with around 12 million shared. Using immunoSEQ multiplex PCR, the repertoire was profiled, and TCRdb retains in-frame clones only, with some absent. The V and J calls and the clone size are those of that table, but D and trimming were determined from the DNA. The sample yields some 120,000 clones, roughly 18% seen once.

The sample taken for sequencing was PBMCs. This clonotype was obtained from a female donor in good health and CMV-seropositive. The chain recombines TRBV28 with TRBJ2-7; D perhaps matches TRBD2 (6 bases). The CDR3 bases are TGTGCCAGCAGTTTTGTCCGGAAGCGGGCCTTCTCCTACGAGCAGTACTTC. Protein sequence: CASSFVRKRAFSYEQYF.